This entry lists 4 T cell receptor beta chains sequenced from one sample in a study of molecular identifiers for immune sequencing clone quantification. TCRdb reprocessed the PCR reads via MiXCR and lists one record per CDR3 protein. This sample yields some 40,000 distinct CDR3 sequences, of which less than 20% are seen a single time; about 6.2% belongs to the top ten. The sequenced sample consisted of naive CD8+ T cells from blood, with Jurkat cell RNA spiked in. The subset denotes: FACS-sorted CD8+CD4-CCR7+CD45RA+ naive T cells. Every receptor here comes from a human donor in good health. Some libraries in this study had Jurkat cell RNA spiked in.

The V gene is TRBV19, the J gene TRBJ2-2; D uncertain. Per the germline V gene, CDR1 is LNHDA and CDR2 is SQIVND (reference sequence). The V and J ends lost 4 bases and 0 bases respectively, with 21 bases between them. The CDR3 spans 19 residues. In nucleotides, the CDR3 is TGTGCCAGTAGTAACCCCGAGATGCTATATTCGTCGAACACCGGGGAGCTGTTTTTT. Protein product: CASSNPEMLYSSNTGELFF.

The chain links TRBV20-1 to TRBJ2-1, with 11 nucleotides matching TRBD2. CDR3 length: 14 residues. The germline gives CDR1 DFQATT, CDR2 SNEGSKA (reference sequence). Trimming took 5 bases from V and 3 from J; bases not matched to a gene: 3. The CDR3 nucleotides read TGCAGTGCTGTCGGGACTAGCGGCTACAATGAGCAGTTCTTC. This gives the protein CSAVGTSGYNEQFF.

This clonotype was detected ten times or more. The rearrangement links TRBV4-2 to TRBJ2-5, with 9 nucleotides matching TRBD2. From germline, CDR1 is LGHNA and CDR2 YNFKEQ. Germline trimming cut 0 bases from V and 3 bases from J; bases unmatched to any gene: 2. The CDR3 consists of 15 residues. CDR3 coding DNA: TGTGCCAGCAGCCAAGAGGCTAGCGGGAAAGAGACCCAGTACTTC. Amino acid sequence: CASSQEASGKETQYF.

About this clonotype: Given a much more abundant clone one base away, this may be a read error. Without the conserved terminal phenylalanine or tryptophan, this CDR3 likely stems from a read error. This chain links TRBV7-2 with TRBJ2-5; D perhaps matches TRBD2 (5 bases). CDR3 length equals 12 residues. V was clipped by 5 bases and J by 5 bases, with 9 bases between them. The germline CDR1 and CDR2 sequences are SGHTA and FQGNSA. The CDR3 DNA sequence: TGTGCCAGCAGCCCGGGAAGGGAGACCCAGTACTCC. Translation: CASSPGRETQYS.